This T cell receptor beta chain was documented in a study of blood T cell repertoires in COVID-19. Across the study: PBMCs, B-cell-depleted T cells, or T cells were the source of the cDNA or gDNA that made up the material.

This clone was seen more than once but under ten times. In the original workflow: Counts of nucleated cells, estimated from reference gene primer amplification, were obtained. Sequencing used immunoSEQ multiplex PCR; TCRdb keeps in-frame clones, though not all of them. Clone size and the V and J calls come from that table; the DNA yielded D and trimming. The sample lists around 130,000 clones, approximately 81% seen once, with 3.9% in the top ten. The germline V and J ends were trimmed by 6 bases and 7 bases, with 16 bases remaining between them. The CDR3 extends over 14 amino acids. The germline CDR1 and CDR2 sequences are LNHDA and SQIVND (reference sequence).

Material for sequencing was peripheral blood. This receptor was taken from a man aged 55-75 years with acute or convalescent COVID-19. The chain couples TRBV19 to TRBJ2-1, with a weak D call TRBD1 (6 bases). CDR3 sequence (DNA): TGTGCCAGTAGCAGGGGCCAGGCCCTAAATGAGCAGTTCTTC. Translation gives CASSRGQALNEQFF.